These T cell receptor beta chains were read from a single sample in a study of cytomegalovirus exposure and HLA in healthy donors. This table comes from immunoSEQ multiplex PCR, and its TCRdb copy is limited to in-frame clones, with some not included. The sample has about 140,000 clones. Specimen: PBMCs. Receptors originate from a woman aged 18-29 years in good health and CMV-seronegative. Both conserved end residues are part of each CDR3. D genes are given only for firm matches.

TRBD2 | TRBJ2-1 | 17 | TRBV10-3 | TGTGCCTCACTCGGGACTAGCGGCAACTACCTAAACAATGAGCAGTTCTTC | CASLGTSGNYLNNEQFF
- | TRBJ2-2 | 13 | TRBV29-1 | TGCAGCGTTAAGAGGACGAACACCGGGGAGCTGTTTTTT | CSVKRTNTGELFF
TRBD2 | TRBJ2-1 | 17 | TRBV18 | TGTGCCAGCTCACCACCGGGGAGCGGGAGGGTATACAATGAGCAGTTCTTC | CASSPPGSGRVYNEQFF
- | TRBJ2-1 | 13 | TRBV7-3 | TGTGCCAGCGGACGGGAGCGGTACAATGAGCAGTTCTTC | CASGRERYNEQFF
- | TRBJ2-4 | 15 | TRBV6-1 | TGTGCCAGCAGTGAAGTATGGGGGGGCTTGGACATTCAGTACTTC | CASSEVWGGLDIQYF
- | TRBJ1-4 | 14 | TRBV29-1 | TGCAGCGTTGCCAGGGTCCCAACTAATGAAAAACTGTTTTTT | CSVARVPTNEKLFF
- | TRBJ1-4 | 14 | TRBV27 | TGTGCCAGTGGACTTGCCGGAGCTAATGAAAAACTGTTTTTT | CASGLAGANEKLFF
- | TRBJ2-2 | 15 | TRBV2 | TGTGCCAGCAGTGAATGGGCGGGGAACACCGGGGAGCTGTTTTTT | CASSEWAGNTGELFF
- | TRBJ1-5 | 13 | TRBV6-6 | TGTGCCAGCATGGTAGGGAGAGGTCAGCCCCAGCATTTT | CASMVGRGQPQHF
- | TRBJ1-2 | 15 | TRBV4-3 | TGCGCCAGCAGCCAAGAATTAGGACAGTACTATGGCTACACCTTC | CASSQELGQYYGYTF
TRBD1 | TRBJ1-2 | 15 | TRBV19 | TGTGCCAGTAGAAGTCCGGGACAGAGTTTATTTGGCTACACCTTC | CASRSPGQSLFGYTF
- | TRBJ1-2 | 14 | TRBV12-2 | TGTGCAAGTCGCTCTGGAGGCCTTAACTATGGCTACACCTTC | CASRSGGLNYGYTF
- | TRBJ1-1 | 11 | TRBV30 | TGTGCCTGGAGTGGCGGGCTCGAGGCTTTCTTT | CAWSGGLEAFF
TRBD1 | TRBJ1-1 | 16 | TRBV7-2 | TGTGCCAGCAGGGACAGGGGGCGAGGGGCACACACTGAAGCTTTCTTT | CASRDRGRGAHTEAFF
- | TRBJ1-6 | 15 | TRBV15 | TGTGCCACCAGCAGGACCTCGGGGGATAATTCACCCCTCCACTTT | CATSRTSGDNSPLHF
- | TRBJ1-6 | 17 | TRBV4-1 | TGCGCCAGCAGCCAATCCGGGGGGGGCTCCTATAATTCACCCCTCCACTTT | CASSQSGGGSYNSPLHF
TRBD2 | TRBJ2-7 | 15 | TRBV2 | TGTGCCAGCACTCCCTTAGCGGGAGTAAGGGACGAGCAGTACTTC | CASTPLAGVRDEQYF
- | TRBJ2-5 | 13 | TRBV4-1 | TGCGCCAGCAGCCATCCTGGGGGGGAGACCCAGTACTTC | CASSHPGGETQYF
TRBD2 | TRBJ2-5 | 19 | TRBV4-2 | TGTGCCAGCAGCCAAGACCGGACTAGCGGGATCAAGGCCCAAGAGACCCAGTACTTC | CASSQDRTSGIKAQETQYF
- | TRBJ1-2 | 13 | TRBV7-3 | TGTGCCAGCAGCCAACAGGGTTCCTATGGCTACACCTTC | CASSQQGSYGYTF
TRBD2 | TRBJ2-5 | 13 | TRBV7-2 | TGTGCCAGCAGCCAAGGACTAGGGGAGACCCAGTACTTC | CASSQGLGETQYF
- | TRBJ1-3 | 15 | TRBV6-1 | TGTGCCAGCAGTTTTAAGGGTACGGGGGGAAACACCATATATTTT | CASSFKGTGGNTIYF
TRBD2 | TRBJ2-1 | 15 | TRBV7-3 | TGTGCCAGCAGCCCCTCAGCGGGAGGACACAATGAGCAGTTCTTC | CASSPSAGGHNEQFF
- | TRBJ2-4 | 17 | TRBV27 | TGTGCCAGAAGGGGGGATCGACTAGCCGTGGCCAAAAACATTCAGTACTTC | CARRGDRLAVAKNIQYF
TRBD2 | TRBJ2-5 | 17 | TRBV7-2 | TGTGCCAGCAGCTTAGCGGGACTAGCGGGAGGGCCGGGGACCCAGTACTTC | CASSLAGLAGGPGTQYF
- | TRBJ2-6 | 16 | TRBV5-8 | TGTGCCAGCAGCTTTTTTCAGGGGTCCGGGGCCAACGTCCTGACTTTC | CASSFFQGSGANVLTF
- | TRBJ1-4 | 16 | TRBV6-5 | TGTGCCAGCAGTTACTCAACCGGGACTGGGGGTGAAAAACTGTTTTTT | CASSYSTGTGGEKLFF
TRBD2 | TRBJ2-1 | 16 | TRBV4-2 | TGTGCCAGCAGCCAAGGACTAGCGGGAGGATACAATGAGCAGTTCTTC | CASSQGLAGGYNEQFF
- | TRBJ2-3 | 13 | TRBV5-6 | TGTGCCAGCACCCTTGGGGAGGCGGGTACGCAGTATTTT | CASTLGEAGTQYF
TRBD1 | TRBJ1-2 | 16 | TRBV7-9 | TGTGCCAGCAGCTTGGACAGGTTGACTATAAACTATGGCTACACCTTC | CASSLDRLTINYGYTF
- | TRBJ2-6 | 17 | TRBV11-3 | TGTGCCAGCAGCTTAGACCAGTACCTCTCTGGGGCCAACGTCCTGACTTTC | CASSLDQYLSGANVLTF
TRBD1 | TRBJ1-1 | 16 | TRBV29-1 | TGCAGCGTAGCCGGCAGGGGGCGTTCGGGGAACACTGAAGCTTTCTTT | CSVAGRGRSGNTEAFF
- | TRBJ1-3 | 15 | TRBV9 | TGTGCCAGCAGCGTAGAGGCAGGGACTGGAAACACCATATATTTT | CASSVEAGTGNTIYF
- | TRBJ2-2 | 13 | TRBV28 | TGTGCCAGCAGACTGGGAGCCACCGGGGAGCTGTTTTTT | CASRLGATGELFF